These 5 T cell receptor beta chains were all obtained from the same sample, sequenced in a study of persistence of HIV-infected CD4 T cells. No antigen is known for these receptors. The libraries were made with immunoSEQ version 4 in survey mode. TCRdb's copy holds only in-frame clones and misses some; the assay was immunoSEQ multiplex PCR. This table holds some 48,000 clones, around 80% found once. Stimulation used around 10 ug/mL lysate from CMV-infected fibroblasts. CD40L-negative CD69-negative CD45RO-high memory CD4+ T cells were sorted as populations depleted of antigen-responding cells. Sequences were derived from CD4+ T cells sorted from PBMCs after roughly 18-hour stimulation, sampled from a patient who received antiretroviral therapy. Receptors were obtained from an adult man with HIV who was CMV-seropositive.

CDR3 bases: TGTGCCAGCAGTCGAAGACTAGCGCTCGGGGACGGGGAGCTGTTTTTT. Residues: CASSRRLALGDGELFF. V usage is TRBV6-6 and J usage is TRBJ2-2; 8 nucleotides line up with TRBD2. Germline CDR1 is MNHNY and CDR2 is SVGAGI (reference sequence). This CDR3 region has 16 residues. V lost 5 bases and J lost 7; bases outside the gene matches: 12.

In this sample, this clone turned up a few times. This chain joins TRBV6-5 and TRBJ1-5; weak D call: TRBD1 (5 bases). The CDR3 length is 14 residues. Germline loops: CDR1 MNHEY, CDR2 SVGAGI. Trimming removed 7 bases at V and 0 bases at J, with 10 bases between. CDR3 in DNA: TGTGCCAGCACCCCAACAGGTAGCAATCAGCCCCAGCATTTT. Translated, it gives CASTPTGSNQPQHF.

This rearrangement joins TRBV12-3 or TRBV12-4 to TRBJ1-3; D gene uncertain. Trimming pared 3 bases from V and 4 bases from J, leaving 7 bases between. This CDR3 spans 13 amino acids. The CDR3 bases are TGTGCCAGCAGTTTGTTTCTGGGAAACACCATATATTTT. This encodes CASSLFLGNTIYF.

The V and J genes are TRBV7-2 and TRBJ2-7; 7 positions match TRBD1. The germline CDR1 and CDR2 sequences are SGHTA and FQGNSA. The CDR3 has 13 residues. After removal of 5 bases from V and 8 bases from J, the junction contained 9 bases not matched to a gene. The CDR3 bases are TGTGCCAGCAGCCCCCTAACAGGGGCACAGCAGTACTTC. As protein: CASSPLTGAQQYF.

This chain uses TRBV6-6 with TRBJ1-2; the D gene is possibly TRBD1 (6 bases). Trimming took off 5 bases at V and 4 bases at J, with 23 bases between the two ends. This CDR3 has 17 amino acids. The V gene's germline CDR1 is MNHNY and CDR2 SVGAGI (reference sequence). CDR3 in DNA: TGTGCCAGCAGTCCCCTCAGGGGCCAGGGTGGCGGCTATGGCTACACCTTC. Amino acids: CASSPLRGQGGGYGYTF.